Sequencing of this T cell receptor beta chain was carried out in a study of OX40 agonist ivuxolimab in advanced cancers. Whole-study context: Ivuxolimab was delivered to patients intravenously every 2 weeks at doses spanning 0.01 to 10 mg/kg. Those enrolled were 80% to 85% male, with a mean age of roughly 62 years and ages from roughly 20 to 90. Patients with prior anti-PD-1, anti-PD-L1 or anti-CTLA-4 therapy were eligible; 40% had some.

The protocol was immunoSEQ multiplex PCR, while the TCRdb copy is restricted to in-frame clones and leaves out a portion. This repertoire shows roughly 70,000 clones, around 89% found once; its top ten account for approximately 10%. Germline CDR1 is SGDLS and CDR2 is YYNGEE. The CDR3 covers 18 residues. The junction had 14 bases not matched to a gene; V was cut back by 0 bases and J by 5 bases. Sequencing used CD4+ or CD8+ T cells sorted from blood, obtained in a trial of the OX40 agonist ivuxolimab. The origin of this receptor is an adult with an advanced solid tumor such as melanoma, head and neck, liver or kidney cancer. The V call is TRBV9, the J call TRBJ2-7, with 10 bases lining up with TRBD2. This CDR3 is CASSVAGTSVGVGHEQYF. For the CDR3, the DNA is TGTGCCAGCAGCGTAGCAGGGACTAGCGTCGGAGTTGGACACGAGCAGTACTTC. The full variable domain, completed using reference TRBV9 and TRBJ2-7, is DSGVTQTPKHLITATGQRVTLRCSPRSGDLSVYWYQQSLDQGLQFLIQYYNGEERAKGNILERFSAQQFPDLHSELNLSSLELGDSALYFCASSVAGTSVGVGHEQYFGPGTRLTVT.